The clone carrying this T cell receptor beta chain was found a few times. Its matching antigen is unknown. The V end was cut by 6 bases, the J end by 5 bases, with 19 bases between. This CDR3 region has 15 residues. The germline V gene encodes CDR1 MDHEN and CDR2 SYDVKM. Sequencing used immunoSEQ multiplex PCR; TCRdb keeps in-frame clones, though not all of them. This table holds some 660,000 clones, 73% found once. This entry is derived from a study of shared clonotypes between healthy human individuals. Study-wide results and caveats: In this cohort, only blood was sampled, and tissue repertoires likely differ.

The clonotype was recovered from a woman aged 25 to 45 in good health. Sequencing was carried out using memory CD4+ T cells sorted from blood. Subset specified: CD45RA-negative fraction. The rearrangement joins TRBV28 to TRBJ1-1, with a weak D call TRBD1 (5 bases). For the CDR3, the DNA is TGTGCCAGCAGCCTTGCAGGGAGTTGGAAAACTGAAGCTTTCTTT. It translates to CASSLAGSWKTEAFF.